This TCR beta chain was profiled in a study of Graves' ophthalmopathy and Graves' hyperthyroidism. In this sample, this clonotype turned up many times. Its target is not known. The TCR beta CDR3 regions underwent amplification from RNA transcripts. HTBI-primed RT-PCR formed the first round, and a multiplex PCR formed the second. In TCRdb, the multiplex PCR reads were re-called with MiXCR into one record per CDR3 protein. The table lists a few hundred thousand distinct CDR3 sequences, approximately 18% of them singletons. Notes on the study in general: The study's model predicted ophthalmopathy progression at about 68% sensitivity and about 72% specificity.

V gave up 4 bases and J gave up 2 bases; unmatched junction bases: 4. The CDR3 length is 15 residues. Germline V lookup: CDR1 SNHLY, CDR2 FYNNEI. The PBMC fraction was derived from 10 ml of fresh peripheral blood. Specimen: peripheral blood. V gene TRBV2 combines with J gene TRBJ2-3; 9 nucleotides match TRBD1. The sequence came from an adult woman with stable Graves' hyperthyroidism. CDR3 sequence reads: CASSGRDRATDTQYF. The CDR3 DNA follows: TGTGCCAGCAGTGGCCGGGACAGGGCCACAGATACGCAGTATTTT.